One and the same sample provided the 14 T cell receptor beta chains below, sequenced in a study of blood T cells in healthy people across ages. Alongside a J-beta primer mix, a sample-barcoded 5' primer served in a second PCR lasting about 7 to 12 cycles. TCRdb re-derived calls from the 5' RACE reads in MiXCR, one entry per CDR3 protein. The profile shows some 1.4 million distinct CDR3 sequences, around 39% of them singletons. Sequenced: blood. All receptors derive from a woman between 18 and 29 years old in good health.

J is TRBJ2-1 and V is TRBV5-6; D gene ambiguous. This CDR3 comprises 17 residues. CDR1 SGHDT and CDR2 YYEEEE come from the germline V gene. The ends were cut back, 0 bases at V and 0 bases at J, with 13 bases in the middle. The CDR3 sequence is CASSLVSGRASYNEQFF. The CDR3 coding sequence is TGTGCCAGCAGCTTGGTATCGGGTCGGGCCTCCTACAATGAGCAGTTCTTC.

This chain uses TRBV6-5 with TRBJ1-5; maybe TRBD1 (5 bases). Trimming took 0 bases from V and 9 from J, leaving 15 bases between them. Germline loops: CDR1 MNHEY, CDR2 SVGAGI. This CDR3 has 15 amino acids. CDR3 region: CASSYSKGTGGPQHF. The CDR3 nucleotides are TGTGCCAGCAGTTACTCGAAGGGCACCGGGGGGCCCCAGCATTTT.

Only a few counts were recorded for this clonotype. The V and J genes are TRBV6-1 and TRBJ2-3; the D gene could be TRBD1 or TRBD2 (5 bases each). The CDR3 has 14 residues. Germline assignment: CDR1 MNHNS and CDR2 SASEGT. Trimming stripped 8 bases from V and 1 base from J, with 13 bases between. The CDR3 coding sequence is TGTGCCAGCGCTGGGGGTAGAGGCACAGATACGCAGTATTTT. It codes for CASAGGRGTDTQYF.

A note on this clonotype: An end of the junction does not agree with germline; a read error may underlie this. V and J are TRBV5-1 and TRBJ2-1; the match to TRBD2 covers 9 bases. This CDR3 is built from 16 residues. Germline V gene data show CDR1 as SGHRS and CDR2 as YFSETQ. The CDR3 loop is CASSLVRLAGYNERFF. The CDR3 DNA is TGCGCCAGCAGCTTGGTAAGGCTAGCGGGATATAATGAGCGGTTCTTC.

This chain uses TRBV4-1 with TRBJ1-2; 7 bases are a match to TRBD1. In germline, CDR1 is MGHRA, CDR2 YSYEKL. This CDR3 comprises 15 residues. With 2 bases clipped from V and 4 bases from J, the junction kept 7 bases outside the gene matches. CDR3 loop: CASSQFVDRSYGYTF. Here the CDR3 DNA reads TGCGCCAGCAGCCAATTTGTGGACAGGAGCTATGGCTACACCTTC.

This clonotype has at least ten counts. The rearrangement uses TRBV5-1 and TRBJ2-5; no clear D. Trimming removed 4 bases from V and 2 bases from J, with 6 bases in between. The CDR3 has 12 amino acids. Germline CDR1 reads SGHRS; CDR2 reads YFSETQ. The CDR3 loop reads CASSTNQETQYF. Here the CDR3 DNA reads TGCGCCAGCAGCACGAATCAAGAGACCCAGTACTTC. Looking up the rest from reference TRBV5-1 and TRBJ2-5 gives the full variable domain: KAGVTQTPRYLIKTRGQQVTLSCSPISGHRSVSWYQQTPGQGLQFLFEYFSETQRNKGNFPGRFSGRQFSNSRSEMNVSTLELGDSALYLCASSTNQETQYFGPGTRLLVL.

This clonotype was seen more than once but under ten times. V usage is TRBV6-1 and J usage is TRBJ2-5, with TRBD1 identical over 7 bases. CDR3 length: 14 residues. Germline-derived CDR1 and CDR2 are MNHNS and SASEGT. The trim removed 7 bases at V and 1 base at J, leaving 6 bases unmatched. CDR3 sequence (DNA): TGTGCCAGCATAGAGGACAGGCTCCAAGAGACCCAGTACTTC. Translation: CASIEDRLQETQYF.

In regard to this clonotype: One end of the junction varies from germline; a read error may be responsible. The CDR3: CARSLFRADSSTDTQYF. In nucleotides, the CDR3 is TGTGCCAGAAGTTTATTCCGAGCGGACTCTAGCACAGATACGCAGTATTTT. The chain joins TRBV27 to TRBJ2-3; D may be TRBD2 (5 bases). CDR3 length: 17 residues. The germline CDR1 and CDR2 sequences are MNHEY and SMNVEV (reference sequence).

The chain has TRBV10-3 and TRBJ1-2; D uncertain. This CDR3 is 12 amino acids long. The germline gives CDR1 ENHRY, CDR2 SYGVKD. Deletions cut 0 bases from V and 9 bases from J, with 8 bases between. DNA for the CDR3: TGTGCCATCAGTGAGTCTACTCCCAGCTACACCTTC. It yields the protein CAISESTPSYTF.

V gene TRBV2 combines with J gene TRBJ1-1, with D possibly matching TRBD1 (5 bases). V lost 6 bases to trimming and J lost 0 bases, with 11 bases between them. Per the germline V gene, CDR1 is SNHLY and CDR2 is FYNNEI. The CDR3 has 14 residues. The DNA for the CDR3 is TGTGCCAGCAGAGTCCAGGGCCTGAACACTGAAGCTTTCTTT. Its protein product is CASRVQGLNTEAFF.

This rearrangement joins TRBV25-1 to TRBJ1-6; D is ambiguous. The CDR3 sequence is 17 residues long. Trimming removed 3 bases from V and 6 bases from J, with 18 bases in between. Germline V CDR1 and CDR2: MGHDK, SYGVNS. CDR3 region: CASSELAGAGSNSPLHF. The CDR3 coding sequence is TGTGCCAGCAGTGAGTTGGCGGGCGCGGGAAGTAATTCACCCCTCCACTTT.

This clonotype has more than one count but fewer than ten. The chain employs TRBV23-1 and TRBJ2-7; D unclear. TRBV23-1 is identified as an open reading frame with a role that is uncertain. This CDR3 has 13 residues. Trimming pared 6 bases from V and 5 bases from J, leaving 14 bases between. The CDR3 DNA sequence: TGCGCCAGCAGAAAACCGGACGTCCACGAGCAGTACTTC. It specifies CASRKPDVHEQYF.

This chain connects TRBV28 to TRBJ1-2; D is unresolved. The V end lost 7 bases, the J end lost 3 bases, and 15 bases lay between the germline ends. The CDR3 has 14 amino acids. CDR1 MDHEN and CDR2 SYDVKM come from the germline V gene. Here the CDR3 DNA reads TGTGCCAGCAACCTAGGCGCGGCTGACTATGGCTACACCTTC. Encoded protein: CASNLGAADYGYTF.

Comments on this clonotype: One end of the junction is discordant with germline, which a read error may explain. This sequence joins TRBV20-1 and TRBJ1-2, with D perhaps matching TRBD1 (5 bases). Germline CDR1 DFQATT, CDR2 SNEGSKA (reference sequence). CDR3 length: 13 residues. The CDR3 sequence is CSAAHGGMVGCTF. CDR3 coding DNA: TGCAGTGCCGCACACGGGGGTATGGTTGGCTGCACCTTC.